This entry concerns a single TCR beta chain. What this receptor recognizes is not known. Base qualities are not provided; no much larger clone lies one nucleotide away. The data derive from a study of cytomegalovirus exposure and HLA in healthy donors (dated by TCRdb to 2016 to 2017). With regard to the full study: According to a later analysis, the 100 to 150 validation repertoires were produced on the same platform as the approximately 610 repertoires of the first cohort. The aim of the study was to test whether cataloging public T cell receptors could identify signatures of past pathogen exposure. In addition to the first cohort of approximately 650 subjects, a separate validation cohort of about 120 different subjects was used. High-throughput TCR immunosequencing, statistical association of individual TCRs with disease status, and machine learning were combined to predict cytomegalovirus infection status.

Libraries were built with the immunoSEQ multiplex PCR assay. In the original analysis: A statistical classification framework was developed to diagnose cytomegalovirus status using the catalog of TCR beta chain sequences. Drawn from immuneACCESS, this table holds only the in-frame rearrangements with V and J called that TCRdb kept. Clones are partly lost; checked studies trace under half to an unresolved V gene and leave the rest unexplained. V, J and clone size derive from that table, while D and trimming were established from the DNA sequence. Across this sample there are tens of thousands of clones, with around 94% seen only once. The ten largest clonotypes hold approximately 1.4% of the sample. Separate from the roughly 630-subject first cohort, the validation cohort of around 130 subjects was the group to which the donors belonged. CDR1 is given as MNHEY and CDR2 as SVGAGI, both from the germline V gene. The CDR3 sequence holds 15 residues, the cysteine and phenylalanine included. Only the CDR3 DNA is retained, 45 bases long and in frame from the first base. V lost 2 bases and J lost 5 bases; the stretch between them is 15 bases long.

Paper-wide results and their limitations: The classifier was reported to diagnose cytomegalovirus status with high specificity and sensitivity in both the original and validation cohorts. The study gave a list of around 170 TCR beta chains associated with cytomegalovirus. Most TCR sequences were seen in very few donors, while some public TCRs were found in many individuals. Three of the identified cytomegalovirus-associated TCR beta chains were confirmed in vitro to be specific for cytomegalovirus antigens. The validation cohort had no HLA typing available for a later analysis, so co-occurrence within that cohort was assessed over all 120 or so repertoires. The authors suggested that the approach could potentially be generalized to other disease states and immunological phenotypes. Of the cluster scores, about 94% were above 0 in a later analysis, which found that TCRs clustered in the first cohort also tended to co-occur in the roughly 130 validation repertoires.

This sequence was found in a man aged 18-30 years in good health and CMV-seronegative. This receptor chain uses TRBV6-5 and TRBJ2-5, with no reliable assignment of the D segment. What was sequenced was PBMCs. The DNA sequence is given as TGTGCCAGCAGTTACACGCCGGGTAGTACGGAGACCCAGTACTTC. It is translated as CASSYTPGSTETQYF.